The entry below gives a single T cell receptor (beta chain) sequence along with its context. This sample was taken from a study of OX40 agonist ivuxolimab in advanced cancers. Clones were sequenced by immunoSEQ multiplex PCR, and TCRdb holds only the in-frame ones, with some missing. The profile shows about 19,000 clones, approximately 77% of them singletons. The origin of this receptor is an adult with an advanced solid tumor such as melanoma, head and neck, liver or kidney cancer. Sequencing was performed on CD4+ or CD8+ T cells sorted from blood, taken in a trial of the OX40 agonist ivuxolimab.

The CDR3 DNA sequence: TGCGCCAGCAGCCCTCAGGACAGTAGCTCCTACGAGCAGTACTTC. Its translation is CASSPQDSSSYEQYF. The rearrangement links TRBV4-1 to TRBJ2-7; TRBD1 is a possible D gene (6 bases). V was trimmed by 4 bases and J by 0 bases, leaving 13 bases between them. The CDR3 is 15 residues long. The V gene's germline CDR1 is MGHRA and CDR2 YSYEKL.